The rows below give T cell receptor beta chains drawn from one sample of a study of OX40 agonist ivuxolimab in advanced cancers. Profiling relied on immunoSEQ multiplex PCR, and the TCRdb table lists in-frame clones only, not all of them. The data contain some 45,000 clones, approximately 88% of them singletons. The source was CD4+ or CD8+ T cells sorted from blood, collected in a trial of the OX40 agonist ivuxolimab. Source of these receptors: an adult with an advanced solid tumor such as melanoma, head and neck, liver or kidney cancer. CDR3s include the opening cysteine and the closing phenylalanine or tryptophan. The D gene is left open where the match is weak. Size is omitted from some rows. Given values are once, few, many or a class for expanded clones.

size	D	length	V	J	CDR3	DNA
-	-	14	TRBV6-6	TRBJ2-7	CASSSGGPRNEQYF	TGTGCCAGCAGCTCCGGAGGGCCCCGCAACGAGCAGTACTTC
-	TRBD1	13	TRBV27	TRBJ1-1	CASADRVRTEAFF	TGTGCCAGCGCAGACAGGGTGCGGACTGAAGCTTTCTTT
-	-	14	TRBV2	TRBJ2-5	CASSEVWTEETQYF	TGTGCCAGCAGTGAAGTCTGGACAGAAGAGACCCAGTACTTC
-	-	14	TRBV27	TRBJ1-1	CASSLRALGTEAFF	TGTGCCAGCAGTTTGAGGGCGTTGGGGACTGAAGCTTTCTTT
-	-	14	TRBV2	TRBJ1-1	CASSPTIKGTEAFF	TGTGCCAGCAGTCCTACTATTAAAGGCACTGAAGCTTTCTTT
-	-	18	TRBV5-6	TRBJ2-6	CASTPVPGTGSGANVLTF	TGTGCCAGCACCCCGGTCCCGGGGACCGGCTCTGGGGCCAACGTCCTGACTTTC
-	TRBD1	16	TRBV27	TRBJ2-7	CASSSPGQGFSYEQYF	TGTGCCAGCAGTTCCCCGGGACAGGGGTTCTCCTACGAGCAGTACTTC
-	-	15	TRBV11-2	TRBJ2-3	CASSLVFNGADTQYF	TGTGCCAGCAGCTTAGTGTTTAATGGGGCGGATACGCAGTATTTT
-	TRBD1	13	TRBV11-2	TRBJ2-7	CASTSGTGYEQYF	TGTGCCAGCACCTCCGGGACAGGCTACGAGCAGTACTTC
-	-	16	TRBV4-1	TRBJ1-5	CASSQESAYSNQPQHF	TGCGCCAGCAGCCAAGAGTCAGCTTATAGCAATCAGCCCCAGCATTTT
once	-	11	TRBV19	TRBJ2-1	CATEGGNEQFF	TGTGCCACTGAGGGGGGCAATGAGCAGTTCTTC
-	-	14	TRBV7-2	TRBJ2-3	CASSLAAIPDTQYF	TGTGCCAGCAGCTTAGCGGCCATCCCAGATACGCAGTATTTT
-	TRBD2	17	TRBV13	TRBJ2-1	CASSQGLAGGPYNEQFF	TGTGCCAGCAGCCAGGGACTAGCGGGAGGGCCCTACAATGAGCAGTTCTTC
once	-	12	TRBV7-9	TRBJ2-7	CASDDRAYEQYF	TGTGCCAGCGATGACAGAGCCTACGAGCAGTACTTC
medium-sized	TRBD1	16	TRBV7-6	TRBJ2-7	CASSLARTGGFYEQYF	TGTGCCAGCAGCTTAGCCCGGACAGGGGGTTTCTACGAGCAGTACTTC
-	-	16	TRBV5-8	TRBJ1-5	CASSLAEFESNQPQHF	TGTGCCAGCAGCTTGGCTGAGTTTGAGAGCAATCAGCCCCAGCATTTT
-	-	14	TRBV6-1	TRBJ2-7	CASSESQGRYEQYF	TGTGCCAGCAGTGAGTCCCAGGGACGCTACGAGCAGTACTTC
-	TRBD1	15	TRBV15	TRBJ1-1	CATSRDDRAGIEAFF	TGTGCCACCAGCAGGGACGACAGGGCGGGAATTGAAGCTTTCTTT
-	-	14	TRBV9	TRBJ2-7	CASSVGAGSYEQYF	TGTGCCAGCAGCGTAGGGGCAGGATCCTACGAGCAGTACTTC
-	-	13	TRBV19	TRBJ1-2	CASSGTGRYGYTF	TGTGCCAGTAGCGGAACAGGGCGCTATGGCTACACCTTC
-	TRBD2	19	TRBV2	TRBJ2-2	CASSAGLQAGGFGTGELFF	TGTGCCAGCAGTGCGGGCCTACAGGCGGGAGGGTTTGGCACCGGGGAGCTGTTTTTT
-	-	11	TRBV19	TRBJ2-2	CASSIIGELFF	TGTGCCAGTAGTATAATTGGGGAGCTGTTTTTT
-	TRBD1	18	TRBV6-1	TRBJ2-1	CASSVDDPRDSSYNEQFF	TGTGCCAGCAGTGTTGACGACCCCCGGGACAGCTCCTACAATGAGCAGTTCTTC
-	TRBD1	16	TRBV27	TRBJ1-1	CASSLSGGQGGTEAFF	TGTGCCAGCAGTTTATCAGGGGGACAGGGAGGCACTGAAGCTTTCTTT
-	-	13	TRBV27	TRBJ1-2	CASSRAGYDGYTF	TGTGCCAGCAGTAGAGCGGGGTATGACGGCTACACCTTC
few	-	14	TRBV7-9	TRBJ2-1	CASSLAGSYNEQFF	TGTGCCAGCAGCTTAGCGGGATCCTACAATGAGCAGTTCTTC
-	TRBD2	15	TRBV7-9	TRBJ2-3	CASSSTSGDSDTQYF	TGTGCCAGCAGCTCGACTAGCGGGGATTCGGATACGCAGTATTTT
-	-	12	TRBV14	TRBJ1-3	CASSHDWNTIYF	TGTGCCAGCAGCCATGATTGGAACACCATATATTTT
once	TRBD1	15	TRBV2	TRBJ2-6	CASIPDRAGANVLTF	TGTGCCAGCATCCCCGACAGGGCTGGGGCCAACGTCCTGACTTTC
-	TRBD1	16	TRBV9	TRBJ2-2	CASSVVAGGLHGELFF	TGTGCCAGCAGCGTAGTGGCAGGGGGCTTGCACGGGGAGCTGTTTTTT
-	TRBD1	13	TRBV6-6	TRBJ1-2	CASRFGTVNGYTF	TGTGCCAGCAGGTTCGGGACAGTTAATGGCTACACCTTC
once	TRBD2	19	TRBV5-5	TRBJ2-7	CASSFSGGRSALGLNEQYF	TGTGCCAGCAGCTTCTCGGGGGGTAGATCAGCCCTCGGGTTAAACGAGCAGTACTTC
-	TRBD1	17	TRBV9	TRBJ2-5	CASSARQGEIGQETQYF	TGTGCCAGCAGCGCCCGCCAGGGGGAGATAGGCCAAGAGACCCAGTACTTC
-	-	17	TRBV13	TRBJ2-5	CASSPEGSSSSKETQYF	TGTGCCAGCAGCCCCGAGGGGAGCAGCTCTTCCAAAGAGACCCAGTACTTC
-	-	16	TRBV4-2	TRBJ1-2	CASSLGRWGTDYGYTF	TGTGCCAGCAGCTTAGGCCGATGGGGGACCGACTATGGCTACACCTTC
-	-	15	TRBV30	TRBJ2-1	CAWSLGWGTQGGGFF	TGTGCCTGGAGCCTCGGCTGGGGGACCCAGGGTGGAGGGTTCTTC
-	-	16	TRBV18	TRBJ1-1	CASSPRPGAWDTEAFF	TGTGCCAGCTCACCTCGTCCAGGGGCGTGGGACACTGAAGCTTTCTTT
-	-	12	TRBV10-3	TRBJ2-5	CAISALDGTQYF	TGTGCCATCAGTGCGCTAGATGGGACCCAGTACTTC
-	-	15	TRBV7-6	TRBJ1-1	CASSLIYGGETEAFF	TGTGCCAGCAGCTTAATATACGGGGGGGAAACTGAAGCTTTCTTT
-	-	14	TRBV29-1	TRBJ1-2	CSVESPGPHWGYTF	TGCAGCGTAGAGAGTCCGGGCCCCCACTGGGGCTACACCTTC
-	-	16	TRBV18	TRBJ2-3	CASSPRGGPNTDTQYF	TGTGCCAGCTCACCACGTGGCGGGCCCAACACAGATACGCAGTATTTT
-	-	16	TRBV5-1	TRBJ2-7	CASSLGVGLLAHEQYF	TGCGCCAGCAGCTTGGGTGTGGGACTCCTCGCGCACGAGCAGTACTTC
-	-	14	TRBV7-8	TRBJ2-3	CASSRDKGADTQYF	TGTGCCAGCAGCCGGGACAAGGGAGCCGATACGCAGTATTTT
-	-	13	TRBV19	TRBJ2-1	CASSIMGAHEQFF	TGTGCCAGTAGTATAATGGGGGCGCATGAGCAGTTCTTC
-	-	16	TRBV5-6	TRBJ1-2	CASSSGGDRPPSGYTF	TGTGCCAGCAGCTCGGGCGGAGATCGGCCCCCAAGTGGCTACACCTTC
-	TRBD1	11	TRBV28	TRBJ1-2	CASSLDRAYTF	TGTGCCAGCAGTTTGGACAGGGCCTACACCTTC
-	-	15	TRBV11-2	TRBJ1-1	CASSLAAGFRTEAFF	TGTGCCAGCAGCTTAGCGGCAGGGTTTCGGACTGAAGCTTTCTTT
-	TRBD1	15	TRBV5-1	TRBJ2-5	CASSLAGGALETQYF	TGCGCCAGCAGCTTGGCAGGGGGCGCCTTAGAGACCCAGTACTTC
once	TRBD1	15	TRBV6-6	TRBJ1-1	CASRPRTGADTEAFF	TGTGCCAGCAGGCCGCGTACAGGGGCGGACACTGAAGCTTTCTTT